Listed here are 18 T cell receptor beta chains from one sample, sequenced in a study of cytomegalovirus exposure and HLA in healthy donors. The PCR made use of 60 Vbeta and 13 Jbeta primers. The protocol was immunoSEQ multiplex PCR, while the TCRdb copy is restricted to in-frame clones and leaves out a portion. The sample lists 160,000 or so clones, roughly 80% occurring once. The sequenced material came from PBMCs. The receptors were sampled from a female donor in good health and CMV-seronegative.

The CDR3 loop reads CASSQGTSGQHSYEQYF. Written as DNA, the CDR3 is TGTGCCAGCAGCCAGGGGACTAGCGGGCAACACTCCTACGAGCAGTACTTC. The V and J genes are TRBV4-2 and TRBJ2-7; 12 positions match TRBD2. J gave up 0 bases and V 3 bases, and 6 bases lay outside the gene matches. This CDR3 contains 17 residues. Germline V lookup: CDR1 LGHNA, CDR2 YNFKEQ.

This chain connects TRBV2 to TRBJ2-2; D ambiguous. The CDR3 spans 15 residues. Trimming took off 3 bases at V and 2 bases at J, with 10 bases between the two ends. Germline CDR1 reads SNHLY; CDR2 reads FYNNEI. In DNA form, the CDR3 reads TGTGCCAGCAGTGACATACAGCCAAACACCGGGGAGCTGTTTTTT. It specifies CASSDIQPNTGELFF.

The chain joins TRBV9 to TRBJ2-7, with 8 nucleotides matching TRBD2. J was trimmed by 6 bases and V by 1 base; bases with no gene match: 6. Per germline, CDR1 SGDLS and CDR2 YYNGEE. The CDR3 is 14 residues long. Written as DNA, the CDR3 is TGTGCCAGCAGCGTATCCGGGAGGGCCACCGAGCAGTACTTC. Translating gives CASSVSGRATEQYF. Filled out from reference TRBV9 and TRBJ2-7, the complete variable domain reads DSGVTQTPKHLITATGQRVTLRCSPRSGDLSVYWYQQSLDQGLQFLIQYYNGEERAKGNILERFSAQQFPDLHSELNLSSLELGDSALYFCASSVSGRATEQYFGPGTRLTVT.

This clone was counted between two and nine times. The V call is TRBV2, the J call TRBJ2-7; TRBD1 agrees at 9 bases. V lost 6 bases, J lost 3 bases, and 3 bases stayed unmatched. CDR3 length: 13 amino acids. Per germline, CDR1 SNHLY and CDR2 FYNNEI. CDR3 in DNA: TGTGCCAGCAGGAGGGGACAGGGCTACGAGCAGTACTTC. As protein: CASRRGQGYEQYF.

This chain connects TRBV27 to TRBJ1-1, with D possibly TRBD1 on 5 matching bases. CDR3 length equals 15 residues. V was clipped by 3 bases and J by 5 bases, with 16 bases between them. Germline CDR1 is MNHEY and CDR2 is SMNVEV (reference sequence). The CDR3 sequence is CASSFSLQEGTEAFF. CDR3 DNA sequence: TGTGCCAGCAGTTTTAGTTTACAGGAGGGGACTGAAGCTTTCTTT.

V and J are TRBV6-1 and TRBJ2-3; a possible D gene is TRBD2 (5 bases). The CDR3 length is 15 residues. The V end was cut by 1 base, the J end by 4 bases, with 12 bases between. CDR1 and CDR2 from the germline V gene are MNHNS and SASEGT. CDR3 loop: CASSEEVGEADTQYF. In DNA form, the CDR3 reads TGTGCCAGCAGTGAAGAGGTGGGAGAGGCAGATACGCAGTATTTT.

This clone was detected a few times. CDR3 loop: CAWGRSYEQYF. CDR3 DNA: TGTGCCTGGGGCAGGTCCTACGAGCAGTACTTC. The rearrangement uses TRBV30 and TRBJ2-7; D remains ambiguous. Germline V gene data show CDR1 as GTSNPN and CDR2 as SVGIG (reference sequence). The V gene lost 5 bases and the J gene lost 1 base, with 6 bases spanning the gap. This CDR3 spans 11 amino acids.

The chain combines TRBV5-1 with TRBJ1-1; no definite D call. CDR3 length equals 14 residues. Germline V CDR1 and CDR2: SGHRS, YFSETQ. Between the trimmed V and J ends, which lost 1 base and 1 base, there was a span of 8 bases. DNA of the CDR3: TGCGCCAGCAGCTTGCCACAGACGAACACTGAAGCTTTCTTT. Residues: CASSLPQTNTEAFF.

V usage is TRBV11-3 and J usage is TRBJ2-2, with 8 nucleotides matching TRBD2. The V gene end was trimmed by 5 bases and the J gene end by 4 bases; junction bases not matched to a gene: 9. The CDR3 extends over 16 amino acids. Looked up from germline, CDR1 is SGHNT and CDR2 is YENEEA. The CDR3 protein is CASSIGTREGTGELFF. CDR3 bases: TGTGCCAGCAGCATAGGGACTAGGGAGGGCACCGGGGAGCTGTTTTTT. The whole variable domain, remainder taken from reference TRBV11-3 and TRBJ2-2, is EAGVVQSPRYKIIEKKQPVAFWCNPISGHNTLYWYLQNLGQGPELLIRYENEEAVDDSQLPKDRFSAERLKGVDSTLKIQPAELGDSAVYLCASSIGTREGTGELFFGEGSRLTVL.

V gene TRBV19 combines with J gene TRBJ2-5, with TRBD2 as a possible D gene (5 bases). V gave up 5 bases and J gave up 7 bases, with 20 bases separating them. The CDR3 sequence is 15 residues long. Germline CDR1 reads LNHDA; CDR2 reads SQIVND (reference sequence). In DNA form, the CDR3 reads TGTGCCAGTAGTCCCACCGGGGTTTCTTGGGGGACCCAGTACTTC. Its translation: CASSPTGVSWGTQYF.

The chain is built from TRBV7-9 and TRBJ2-3; D perhaps matches TRBD2 (5 bases). CDR1 and CDR2 (germline): SEHNR, FQNEAQ (reference sequence). V was trimmed by 2 bases and J by 3 bases, leaving 18 bases between them. The CDR3 extends over 17 amino acids. The CDR3 DNA reads as TGTGCCAGCAGCTTATTGTTGTGGAGCGGAGGTACAGATACGCAGTATTTT. Protein sequence: CASSLLLWSGGTDTQYF.

This clone has more than one count but fewer than ten. The CDR3 loop reads CASSDSSRAGDSGANVLTF. The CDR3, as DNA: TGTGCCAGCAGTGACTCGAGTCGGGCAGGGGACTCTGGGGCCAACGTCCTGACTTTC. This sequence joins TRBV6-4 and TRBJ2-6; maybe TRBD1 (6 bases). The CDR3 spans 19 residues. CDR1 is MRHNA and CDR2 is SNTAGT in the germline V gene. The V and J ends lost 0 bases and 0 bases respectively, with 15 bases between them.

The CDR3 region is CASSQDRWNQPQHF. For the CDR3, the DNA is TGCGCCAGCAGCCAAGATCGGTGGAATCAGCCCCAGCATTTT. This sequence joins TRBV4-3 and TRBJ1-5; no clear D gene. The length of the CDR3 is 14 residues. V lost 0 bases and J lost 4, with 7 bases in between. Germline V gives CDR1 LGHNA, CDR2 YSLEER.

This clone was observed a single time. The rearrangement links TRBV9 to TRBJ2-1; TRBD2 matches at 15 bases. Per germline, CDR1 SGDLS and CDR2 YYNGEE. The ends lost 3 bases at V and 9 bases at J; junction bases unmatched: 1. The CDR3 has 14 amino acids. CDR3 in amino acids: CASSAGLAGGEQFF. In DNA form, the CDR3 reads TGTGCCAGCAGCGCGGGACTAGCGGGGGGTGAGCAGTTCTTC. The full variable domain, with the rest looked up from reference TRBV9 and TRBJ2-1, is DSGVTQTPKHLITATGQRVTLRCSPRSGDLSVYWYQQSLDQGLQFLIQYYNGEERAKGNILERFSAQQFPDLHSELNLSSLELGDSALYFCASSAGLAGGEQFFGPGTRLTVL.

The chain joins TRBV10-3 to TRBJ2-1; D unresolved. This CDR3 is 11 amino acids long. Germline CDR1 is ENHRY and CDR2 is SYGVKD. V lost 6 bases and J lost 9, with 9 bases in between. Here the CDR3 reads CAIRAAVEQFF. CDR3 in DNA: TGTGCCATCAGGGCGGCCGTTGAGCAGTTCTTC.

In DNA, the CDR3 is TGCAGCGTTCGACAGGTCCTGAACACTGAAGCTTTCTTT. Its translation: CSVRQVLNTEAFF. The chain combines TRBV29-1 with TRBJ1-1; D may be TRBD1 (6 bases). The germline CDR1 and CDR2 sequences are SQVTM and ANQGSEA. V was shortened by 5 bases and J by 0 bases, with 10 bases between the two germline ends. The CDR3 spans 13 residues.

The chain uses TRBV5-4 and TRBJ1-1; maybe TRBD1 (5 bases). V was pared by 2 bases and J by 0 bases, with 11 bases between. Germline assignment: CDR1 SGHNT and CDR2 YYREEE (reference sequence). This CDR3 region has 15 residues. CDR3 sequence: CASSLGVDLNTEAFF. The DNA of the CDR3 is TGTGCCAGCAGCTTAGGGGTCGACCTGAACACTGAAGCTTTCTTT.

The chain employs TRBV5-1 and TRBJ1-1; no clear D. Deletions cut 4 bases from V and 0 bases from J, with 7 bases between. The V gene's germline CDR1 is SGHRS and CDR2 YFSETQ. The CDR3 extends over 13 amino acids. The CDR3, as DNA: TGCGCCAGCAGCGTCGGGGTGAACACTGAAGCTTTCTTT. Its protein is CASSVGVNTEAFF.